The present TCR beta chain was sequenced within a study of blood T cells in healthy people across ages. Study details: Researchers report that template switching captured about one barcoded beta molecule per two T cells.

For the second PCR, which ran for roughly 6 to 12 cycles, a sample-barcoded 5' primer and a J-beta primer mix were used. TCRdb passed the 5' RACE reads through MiXCR, listing each CDR3 protein once. The data hold about 970,000 distinct CDR3 sequences, with roughly half observed a single time. General study findings and limits: Estimates of total diversity, which came from one million sequenced T cells, were considered to be underestimates. Age advanced and TCR beta diversity per million T cells fell, roughly linearly.

This clonotype was observed a few times. The antigen remains undetermined. The TCR was taken from a woman in her fifties or sixties in good health. Sequenced material: blood.

The CDR3 loop is CAIMEDKTPDTQYF. The CDR3 coding sequence is TGTGCCATCATGGAGGACAAGACCCCAGATACGCAGTATTTT. The rearrangement joins TRBV10-3 to TRBJ2-3, with D perhaps assigned TRBD1 or TRBD2 (5 bases each). The CDR3 sequence is 14 residues long. The germline V gene encodes CDR1 ENHRY and CDR2 SYGVKD. Trimming removed 7 bases at V and 4 bases at J, with 15 bases between.